This T cell receptor (beta chain) emerged from a study of low-dose radiotherapy and immunotherapy resistance in tumors. Whole-study context: Individuals in Cohort 2 had 1 Gy per fraction every two weeks, adding up to 13 Gy over 26 weeks. Both drugs were delivered intravenously to patients (nivolumab 240 mg every two weeks and ipilimumab 1 mg/kg every six weeks).

Time point specified: after trial treatment. Treatment meaning: LDRT plus nivolumab, ipilimumab, low-dose cyclophosphamide and aspirin (RACIN trial). Alpha- and beta-chain coverage of first-strand cDNA came from TRAV- and TRBV-specific primers. TCRs were amplified for 15 to 25 PCR cycles with a constant-region primer and V-primer adapter. TCRdb passed the reads through MiXCR, listing each CDR3 protein once. Counted here are about 97,000 distinct CDR3 sequences, about 20% occurring once; the ten biggest clones make up roughly 4.3%. The trim removed 5 bases at V and 4 bases at J, leaving 8 bases unmatched. The CDR3 has 15 residues. CDR1 and CDR2 (germline): SGHTA, FQGNSA. This clonotype was counted at least ten times.

The TCR comes from a male donor with prostate cancer. The chain has TRBV7-2 and TRBJ2-1; TRBD2 matches 7 bases. Sample: PBMCs, taken after low-dose radiotherapy plus immunotherapy. DNA for the CDR3: TGTGCCAGCAGCCAGAGCGGGAATCCTTACAATGAGCAGTTCTTC. As protein: CASSQSGNPYNEQFF.